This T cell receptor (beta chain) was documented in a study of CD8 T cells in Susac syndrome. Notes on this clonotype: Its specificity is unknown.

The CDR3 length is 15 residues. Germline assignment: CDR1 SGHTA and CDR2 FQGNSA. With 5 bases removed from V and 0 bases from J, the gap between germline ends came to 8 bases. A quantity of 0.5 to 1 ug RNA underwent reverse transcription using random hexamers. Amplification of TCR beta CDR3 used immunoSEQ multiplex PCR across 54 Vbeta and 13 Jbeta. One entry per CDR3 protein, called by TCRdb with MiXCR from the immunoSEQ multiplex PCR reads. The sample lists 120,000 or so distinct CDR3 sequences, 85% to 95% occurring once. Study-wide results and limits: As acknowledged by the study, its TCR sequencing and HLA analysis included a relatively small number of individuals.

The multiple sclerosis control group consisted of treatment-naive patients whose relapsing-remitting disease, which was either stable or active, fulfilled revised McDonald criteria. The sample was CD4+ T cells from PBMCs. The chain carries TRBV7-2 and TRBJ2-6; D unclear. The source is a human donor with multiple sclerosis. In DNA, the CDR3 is TGTGCCAGCAGCCCCGACATCTCTGGGGCCAACGTCCTGACTTTC. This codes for CASSPDISGANVLTF.